Following are 25 T cell receptor beta chains from one sample sequenced in a study of T cells in tuberculosis. TCRdb's table, derived via immunoSEQ multiplex PCR, lists solely in-frame clones and lacks some. The sample lists some 28,000 clones; 90% were seen once. The sequenced sample consisted of PBMCs. These receptor sequences come from a donor aged 10-29 years with latent tuberculosis or without tuberculosis infection.

The chain employs TRBV2 and TRBJ2-2; possible D gene TRBD1, 5 bases. Trimming pared 4 bases from V and 3 bases from J, leaving 9 bases between. Germline assignment: CDR1 SNHLY and CDR2 FYNNEI. The CDR3 extends over 14 amino acids. The CDR3 sequence: CASSAGSDTGELFF. In nucleotides, the CDR3 is TGTGCCAGCAGTGCAGGGTCCGACACCGGGGAGCTGTTTTTT. The variable domain in full, with the rest retrieved from reference TRBV2 and TRBJ2-2, is EPEVTQTPSHQVTQMGQEVILRCVPISNHLYFYWYRQILGQKVEFLVSFYNNEISEKSEIFDDQFSVERPDGSNFTLKIRSTKLEDSAMYFCASSAGSDTGELFFGEGSRLTVL.

The genes are TRBV10-3 and TRBJ2-3; tentative D call: TRBD2 (6 bases). Germline V gives CDR1 ENHRY, CDR2 SYGVKD. V was pared by 8 bases and J by 2 bases, with 14 bases between. CDR3 length equals 14 residues. The CDR3 DNA follows: TGTGCCATCTCCGGGGGAGGCATCACAGATACGCAGTATTTT. It codes for CAISGGGITDTQYF.

The rearrangement joins TRBV10-3 to TRBJ2-7; 7 positions agree with TRBD2. Germline assignment: CDR1 ENHRY and CDR2 SYGVKD. The ends lost 5 bases at V and 9 bases at J; junction bases unmatched: 16. This CDR3 region has 15 residues. The CDR3 here is CAISFGGFSLRGQYF. CDR3 in DNA: TGTGCCATCAGTTTCGGGGGGTTCTCCCTACGTGGGCAGTACTTC.

The gene calls are TRBV5-1 and TRBJ1-5, with TRBD1 matching 7 bases. Trimming took 1 base from V and 0 from J; bases not matched to a gene: 1. From germline, CDR1 is SGHRS and CDR2 YFSETQ. The CDR3 runs 15 residues. CDR3 residues: CASSLTGDSNQPQHF. The CDR3 region has the DNA TGCGCCAGCAGCTTGACAGGGGATAGCAATCAGCCCCAGCATTTT.

This clone has only a few counts. The chain couples TRBV28 to TRBJ2-1; TRBD2 matches at 9 bases. J lost 7 bases, V lost 4 bases, and 14 bases had no gene match. CDR1 is MDHEN and CDR2 is SYDVKM in the germline V gene. CDR3 length equals 17 residues. The CDR3 DNA reads TGTGCCAGCAGTTGGGACTTGGCGGGGGGGAAGAGGAATGAGCAGTTCTTC. Protein sequence: CASSWDLAGGKRNEQFF. Drawing the rest from reference TRBV28 and TRBJ2-1, the complete variable domain is DVKVTQSSRYLVKRTGEKVFLECVQDMDHENMFWYRQDPGLGLRLIYFSYDVKMKEKGDIPEGYSVSREKKERFSLILESASTNQTSMYLCASSWDLAGGKRNEQFFGPGTRLTVL.

This chain uses TRBV21-1 with TRBJ2-6; TRBD2 is taken as the D call from the table, unchecked against the DNA. TRBV21-1 is labeled a pseudogene. The CDR3 is 18 residues long. The chain's CDR3 is CASSKLSPGLTGANVLTF. The DNA of the CDR3 is TGTGCCAGCAGCAAACTCAGTCCGGGTTTGACTGGGGCCAACGTCCTGACTTTC.

The chain uses TRBV5-1 and TRBJ2-3, with 11 positions matching TRBD2. The germline V gene encodes CDR1 SGHRS and CDR2 YFSETQ. This CDR3 has 15 residues. V lost 6 bases to trimming and J lost 6 bases; unmatched junction nucleotides: 9. DNA for the CDR3: TGCGCCAGCACCCCTATAGCGGGGGGGCCCGATACGCAGTATTTT. Its protein is CASTPIAGGPDTQYF.

V usage is TRBV9 and J usage is TRBJ1-2; TRBD1 matches at 7 bases. The CDR3 sequence is 13 residues long. The germline V gene encodes CDR1 SGDLS and CDR2 YYNGEE. Losses at the gene ends were 4 bases for V and 5 bases for J; bases not matched to a gene: 5. In nucleotides, the CDR3 is TGTGCCAGCAGCCTGGACAGGAGTTATGGCTACACCTTC. It codes for CASSLDRSYGYTF.

The V and J genes are TRBV7-2 and TRBJ2-7, with 9 bases fitting TRBD1. This CDR3 region has 18 residues. Unmatched junction bases numbered 20, after V lost 5 bases and J lost 6 bases. Germline CDR1 SGHTA, CDR2 FQGNSA. The CDR3 coding sequence is TGTGCCAGCAGCCTACCGAGGGACAGGGATCCTGTAATTTCCGAGCAGTACTTC. This encodes CASSLPRDRDPVISEQYF.

This rearrangement joins TRBV10-3 to TRBJ2-1; TRBD1 agrees at 9 bases. Germline-derived CDR1 and CDR2 are ENHRY and SYGVKD. Trimming removed 6 bases from V and 2 bases from J; junction bases left unmatched: 5. The CDR3 is 15 residues long. The CDR3 nucleotides read TGTGCCATCAGGACCGGGACAGGGACCTACAATGAGCAGTTCTTC. Its protein product is CAIRTGTGTYNEQFF.

The V call is TRBV19, the J call TRBJ1-6; TRBD1 might be the D (5 bases). The CDR3 contains 14 residues. V lost 4 bases, J lost 10 bases, and 14 bases lay in between. The germline gives CDR1 LNHDA, CDR2 SQIVND (reference sequence). CDR3 protein: CASSRVHQGSPLHF. The CDR3 coding sequence is TGTGCCAGTAGTAGGGTTCATCAGGGATCACCCCTCCACTTT.

This rearrangement joins TRBV7-7 to TRBJ2-7; D is ambiguous. V gave up 5 bases and J gave up 5 bases, with 13 bases separating them. Germline V lookup: CDR1 SSHAT, CDR2 FNYEAQ (reference sequence). The CDR3 covers 13 residues. CDR3 nucleotides: TGTGCCAGCAGCCCTCTTGGGCCCCACGAGCAGTACTTC. Amino acid sequence: CASSPLGPHEQYF.

The chain employs TRBV5-1 and TRBJ2-4; 7 bases are a match to TRBD1. The V segment lost 0 bases and the J segment 2 bases; nucleotides outside the gene matches: 2. The CDR3 sequence is 15 residues long. The germline CDR1 and CDR2 sequences are SGHRS and YFSETQ. The CDR3 region is CASSLEQGSKNIQYF. CDR3 nucleotides: TGCGCCAGCAGCTTGGAACAGGGGTCCAAAAACATTCAGTACTTC.

This clone was observed a handful of times. The genes are TRBV19 and TRBJ2-3; 12 bases are shared with TRBD2. The CDR3 extends over 16 amino acids. Germline assignment: CDR1 LNHDA and CDR2 SQIVND (reference sequence). The J segment lost 3 bases and the V segment lost 6 bases, leaving 7 bases of the junction unmatched. DNA of the CDR3: TGTGCCAGTAGCCAACTAGCGGGGGGTGGTACAGATACGCAGTATTTT. It is translated as CASSQLAGGGTDTQYF.

The chain is built from TRBV4-1 and TRBJ1-1; 12 bases agree with TRBD1. Looked up from germline, CDR1 is MGHRA and CDR2 is YSYEKL. V trimming: 4 bases; J trimming: 4 bases; junction bases outside the gene matches: 4. This CDR3 is 15 amino acids long. The CDR3 protein is CASSLRDRGLTEAFF. CDR3 in DNA: TGCGCCAGCAGCCTCCGGGACAGGGGGCTCACTGAAGCTTTCTTT.

The genes are TRBV28 and TRBJ1-2, with D possibly matching TRBD1 (6 bases). The V end lost 8 bases, the J end lost 6 bases, and 19 bases lay between the germline ends. The CDR3 has 14 residues. CDR1 is MDHEN and CDR2 is SYDVKM in the germline V gene. CDR3 loop: CASGQRTDLDGYTF. CDR3 nucleotides: TGTGCCAGCGGACAGAGGACAGACTTAGATGGCTACACCTTC.

This chain joins TRBV14 and TRBJ1-4; D possibly corresponds to TRBD1 (5 bases). There are 14 residues in the CDR3. Per the germline V gene, CDR1 is SGHDN and CDR2 is FVKESK. The ends were cut back, 7 bases at V and 0 bases at J, with 9 bases in the middle. CDR3 DNA sequence: TGTGCCAGCAACACAGGAGCAACTAATGAAAAACTGTTTTTT. Translation gives CASNTGATNEKLFF.

The J gene is TRBJ2-4, the V gene TRBV5-4; D is perhaps TRBD2 (6 bases). The CDR3 has 14 amino acids. V lost 5 bases and J 8 bases, leaving 17 bases between the germline ends. Per the germline V gene, CDR1 is SGHNT and CDR2 is YYREEE (reference sequence). The CDR3 here is CASSYGEDSDIQYF. The CDR3 nucleotides read TGTGCCAGCAGTTACGGGGAGGATTCGGACATTCAGTACTTC.

This chain connects TRBV28 to TRBJ1-5; D is uncertain. Germline CDR1 is MDHEN and CDR2 is SYDVKM. V was clipped by 5 bases and J by 3 bases, with 14 bases between them. The CDR3 covers 15 residues. CDR3 region: CASSLGQANNQPQHF. CDR3 coding DNA: TGTGCCAGCAGTCTTGGGCAGGCCAACAATCAGCCCCAGCATTTT.

J is TRBJ2-7 and V is TRBV10-1; D is perhaps TRBD2 (6 bases). The CDR3 loop spans 15 amino acids. The V gene lost 1 base and the J gene lost 0 bases, with 10 bases spanning the gap. The germline gives CDR1 WNHNN, CDR2 SYGVQD (reference sequence). CDR3 nucleotides: TGCGCCAGCAGTGAGTATGCGGGGAGCTCCTACGAGCAGTACTTC. This sequence encodes CASSEYAGSSYEQYF.

The chain has TRBV13 and TRBJ2-1, with 9 bases lining up with TRBD1. Unmatched junction bases numbered 7, after V lost 5 bases and J lost 8 bases. CDR1 PRHDT and CDR2 FYEKMQ come from the germline V gene (reference sequence). This CDR3 has 14 amino acids. The CDR3 protein is CASSNGTGSHEQFF. CDR3 nucleotide sequence: TGTGCCAGCAGCAATGGGACAGGGAGCCATGAGCAGTTCTTC.

Concerning this clone: Within the sample, other DNA sequences also encode this same CDR3. This chain joins TRBV4-3 and TRBJ2-7; D is perhaps TRBD2 (6 bases). The CDR3 contains 13 residues. The V end was cut by 0 bases, the J end by 11 bases, with 14 bases between. CDR1 and CDR2 (germline): LGHNA, YSLEER. The CDR3 reads CASSQDRGKLKYF. In nucleotides, the CDR3 is TGCGCCAGCAGCCAAGATCGGGGGAAGCTCAAGTACTTC.

The gene calls are TRBV5-5 and TRBJ2-7, with 9 bases identical to TRBD1. Germline CDR1 reads SGHKS; CDR2 reads YYEKEE (reference sequence). V trimming: 5 bases; J trimming: 6 bases; junction bases outside the gene matches: 12. The CDR3 is 15 residues long. In DNA, the CDR3 is TGTGCCAGCAGTCGAGACCGGGACAGGGTGCGCGAGCAGTACTTC. Residues: CASSRDRDRVREQYF.

The J gene is TRBJ2-6, the V gene TRBV28; D remains ambiguous. The CDR3 covers 16 residues. V shed 5 bases and J shed 1 base, with 12 bases lying between them. CDR1 and CDR2 from the germline V gene are MDHEN and SYDVKM. CDR3: CASSPAPRSGANVLTF. As DNA, the CDR3 is TGTGCCAGCAGTCCCGCACCGCGGTCTGGGGCCAACGTCCTGACTTTC. Drawing the rest from reference TRBV28 and TRBJ2-6, the complete variable domain is DVKVTQSSRYLVKRTGEKVFLECVQDMDHENMFWYRQDPGLGLRLIYFSYDVKMKEKGDIPEGYSVSREKKERFSLILESASTNQTSMYLCASSPAPRSGANVLTFGAGSRLTVL.

The chain couples TRBV5-1 to TRBJ1-6; tentatively, D is TRBD1 (5 bases). The V gene's germline CDR1 is SGHRS and CDR2 YFSETQ. V was clipped by 1 base and J by 7 bases, with 18 bases between them. The CDR3 runs to 17 residues. In nucleotides, the CDR3 is TGCGCCAGCAGCTTGAGCGTATCGGGGGGGAAAAATTCACCCCTCCACTTT. Its translation is CASSLSVSGGKNSPLHF.